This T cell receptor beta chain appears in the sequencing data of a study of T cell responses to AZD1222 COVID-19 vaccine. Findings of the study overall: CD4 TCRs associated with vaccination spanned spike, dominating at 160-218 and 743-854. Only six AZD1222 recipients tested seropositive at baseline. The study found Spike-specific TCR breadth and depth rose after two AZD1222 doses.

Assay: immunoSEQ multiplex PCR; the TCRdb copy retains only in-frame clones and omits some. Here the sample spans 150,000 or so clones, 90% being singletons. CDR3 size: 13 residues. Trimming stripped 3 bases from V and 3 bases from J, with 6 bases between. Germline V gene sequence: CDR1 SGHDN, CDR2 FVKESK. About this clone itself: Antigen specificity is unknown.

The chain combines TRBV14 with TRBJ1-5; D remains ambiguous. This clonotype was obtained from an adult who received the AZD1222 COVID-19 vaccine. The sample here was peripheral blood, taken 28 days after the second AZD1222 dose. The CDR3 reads CASSHDINQPQHF. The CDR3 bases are TGTGCCAGCAGCCACGACATCAATCAGCCCCAGCATTTT.